The entry that follows covers one T cell receptor beta chain sequence. This sample stems from a study of blood T cell repertoires in COVID-19. Sequenced by immunoSEQ multiplex PCR; TCRdb stores in-frame clones only, minus some. The table records hundreds of thousands of clones, 80% to 90% of them present only once. The ends were cut back, 3 bases at V and 7 bases at J, with 13 bases in the middle. The germline gives CDR1 SGHRS, CDR2 YFSETQ. This CDR3 region has 13 residues. This clonotype was sampled from a man aged 35 to 55 in a cohort exposed to, infected with or recovered from COVID-19 (not recorded which). The chain joins TRBV5-1 to TRBJ1-2; maybe TRBD1 (6 bases). The sample consisted of PBMCs or T cells enriched from blood (not recorded which). The CDR3 DNA sequence: TGCGCCAGCAGCTCGGGGGGGCCGTCTGGCTACACCTTC. This codes for CASSSGGPSGYTF.